Sequencing of this T cell receptor beta chain was carried out in a study of cytomegalovirus exposure and HLA in healthy donors. The CDR3 has 14 amino acids. Germline trimming cut 6 bases from V and 2 bases from J; bases unmatched to any gene: 6. Per germline, CDR1 SQVTM and CDR2 ANQGSEA. Both 60 Vbeta primers and 13 Jbeta primers went into the PCR. Data came from immunoSEQ multiplex PCR; TCRdb stores just in-frame clones and leaves some out. The sample comprises about 67,000 clones, about four fifths of which are singletons, and around 4.2% rests with the top ten. Sequencing used PBMCs. This rearrangement joins TRBV29-1 to TRBJ2-3; 9 bases map to TRBD1. The sequence was obtained from a woman under 40 in good health and CMV-seronegative. This CDR3 is CSVVGQGITDTQYF. The DNA for the CDR3 is TGCAGCGTCGTAGGACAGGGGATCACAGATACGCAGTATTTT.